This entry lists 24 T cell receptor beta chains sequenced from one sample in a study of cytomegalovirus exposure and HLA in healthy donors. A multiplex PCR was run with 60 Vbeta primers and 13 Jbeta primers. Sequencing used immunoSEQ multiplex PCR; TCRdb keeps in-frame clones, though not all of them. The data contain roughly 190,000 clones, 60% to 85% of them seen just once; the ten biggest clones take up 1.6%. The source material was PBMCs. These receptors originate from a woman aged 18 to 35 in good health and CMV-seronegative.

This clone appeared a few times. The CDR3 DNA reads TGCAGCGTTGTTCTCATCCGGGACTCCTACGAGCAGTACTTC. Protein sequence: CSVVLIRDSYEQYF. V is TRBV29-1 and J is TRBJ2-7; tentatively, D is TRBD2 (5 bases). The CDR3 runs to 14 residues. Trimming pared 4 bases from V and 0 bases from J, leaving 13 bases between. Germline V CDR1 and CDR2: SQVTM, ANQGSEA.

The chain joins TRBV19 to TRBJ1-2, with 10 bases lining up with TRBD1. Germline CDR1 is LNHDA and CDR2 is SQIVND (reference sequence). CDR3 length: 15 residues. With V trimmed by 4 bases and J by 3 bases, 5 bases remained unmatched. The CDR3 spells CASSRDRGSHYGYTF. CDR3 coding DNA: TGTGCCAGTAGTAGGGACAGGGGCTCCCACTATGGCTACACCTTC.

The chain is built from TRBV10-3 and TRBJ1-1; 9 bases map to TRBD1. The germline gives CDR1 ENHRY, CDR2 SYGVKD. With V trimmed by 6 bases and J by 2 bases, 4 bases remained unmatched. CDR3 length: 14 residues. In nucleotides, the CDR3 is TGTGCCATCAGCCAACAGGGGGCCAACACTGAAGCTTTCTTT. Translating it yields CAISQQGANTEAFF.

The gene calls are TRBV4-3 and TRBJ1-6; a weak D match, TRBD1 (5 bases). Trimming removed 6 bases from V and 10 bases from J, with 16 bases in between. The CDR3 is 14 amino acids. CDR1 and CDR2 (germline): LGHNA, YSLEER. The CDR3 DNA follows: TGCGCCAGCAGGCCTCCAGGGATAACCTCACCCCTCCACTTT. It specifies CASRPPGITSPLHF.

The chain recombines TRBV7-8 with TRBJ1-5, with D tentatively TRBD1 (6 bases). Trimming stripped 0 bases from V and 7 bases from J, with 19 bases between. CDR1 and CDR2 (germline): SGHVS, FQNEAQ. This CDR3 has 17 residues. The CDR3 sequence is CASSLARSQGSWQPQHF. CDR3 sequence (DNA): TGTGCCAGCAGCTTAGCTCGGAGCCAGGGGAGTTGGCAGCCCCAGCATTTT. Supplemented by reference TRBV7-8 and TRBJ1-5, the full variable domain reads GAGVSQSPRYKVAKRGQDVALRCDPISGHVSLFWYQQALGQGPEFLTYFQNEAQLDKSGLPSDRFFAERPEGSVSTLKIQRTQQEDSAVYLCASSLARSQGSWQPQHFGDGTRLSIL.

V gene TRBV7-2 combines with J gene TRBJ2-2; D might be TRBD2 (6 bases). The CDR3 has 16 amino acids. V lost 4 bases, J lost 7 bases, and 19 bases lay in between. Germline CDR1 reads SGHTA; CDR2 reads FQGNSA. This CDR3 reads CASSWGRIAADGELFF. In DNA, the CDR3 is TGTGCCAGCAGCTGGGGACGTATAGCGGCCGACGGGGAGCTGTTTTTT.

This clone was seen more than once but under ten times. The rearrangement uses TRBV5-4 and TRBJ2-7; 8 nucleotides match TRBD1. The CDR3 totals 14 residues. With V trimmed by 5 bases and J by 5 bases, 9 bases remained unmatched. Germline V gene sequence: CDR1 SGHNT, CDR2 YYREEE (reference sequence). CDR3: CASSTTGGSNEQYF. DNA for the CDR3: TGTGCCAGCAGTACAACAGGGGGTAGCAACGAGCAGTACTTC. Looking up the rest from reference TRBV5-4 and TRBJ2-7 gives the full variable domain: ETGVTQSPTHLIKTRGQQVTLRCSSQSGHNTVSWYQQALGQGPQFIFQYYREEENGRGNFPPRFSGLQFPNYSSELNVNALELDDSALYLCASSTTGGSNEQYFGPGTRLTVT.

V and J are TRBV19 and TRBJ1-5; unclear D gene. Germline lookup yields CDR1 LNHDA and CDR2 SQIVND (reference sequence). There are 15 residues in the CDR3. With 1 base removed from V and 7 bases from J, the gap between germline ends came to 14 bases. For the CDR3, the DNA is TGTGCCAGTAGTATAGCCGGGCCGGCGGGGCAGCCCCAGCATTTT. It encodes CASSIAGPAGQPQHF.

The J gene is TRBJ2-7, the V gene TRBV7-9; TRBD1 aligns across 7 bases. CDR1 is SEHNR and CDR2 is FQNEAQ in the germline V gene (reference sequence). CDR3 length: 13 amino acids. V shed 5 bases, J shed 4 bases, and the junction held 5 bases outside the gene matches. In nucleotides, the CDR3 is TGTGCCAGCAGCCGACAGGGTGGGTACGAGCAGTACTTC. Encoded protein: CASSRQGGYEQYF.

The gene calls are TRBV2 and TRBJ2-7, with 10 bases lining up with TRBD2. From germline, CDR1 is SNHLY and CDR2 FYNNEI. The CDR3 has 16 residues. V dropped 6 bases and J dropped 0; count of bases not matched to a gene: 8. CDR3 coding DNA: TGTGCCAGCAGCCCTCCTAGCGGGAGCCGCTCCTACGAGCAGTACTTC. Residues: CASSPPSGSRSYEQYF.

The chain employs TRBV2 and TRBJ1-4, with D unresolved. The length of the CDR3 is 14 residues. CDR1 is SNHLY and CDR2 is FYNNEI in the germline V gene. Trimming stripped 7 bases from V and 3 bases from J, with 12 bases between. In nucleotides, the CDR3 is TGTGCCAGCACCCCGGGGATATCTAATGAAAAACTGTTTTTT. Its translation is CASTPGISNEKLFF.

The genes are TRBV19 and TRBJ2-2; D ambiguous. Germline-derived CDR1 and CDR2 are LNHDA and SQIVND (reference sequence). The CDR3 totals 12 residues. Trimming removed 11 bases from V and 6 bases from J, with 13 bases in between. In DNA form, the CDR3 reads TGTGCCTCTAACGTAGGAGCCGGGGAGCTGTTTTTT. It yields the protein CASNVGAGELFF.

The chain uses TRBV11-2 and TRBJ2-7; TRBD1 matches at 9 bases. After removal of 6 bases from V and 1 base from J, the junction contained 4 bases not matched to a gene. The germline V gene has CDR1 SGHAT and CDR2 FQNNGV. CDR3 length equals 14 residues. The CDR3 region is CASSDRGVSYEQYF. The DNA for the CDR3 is TGTGCCAGCAGTGACAGGGGGGTTTCCTACGAGCAGTACTTC.

CDR3 sequence: CASSLAETGTNSPLHF. CDR3 in DNA: TGTGCCAGCAGCTTGGCAGAGACAGGTACAAATTCACCCCTCCACTTT. The chain couples TRBV5-4 to TRBJ1-6; D is possibly TRBD1 (6 bases). V dropped 0 bases and J dropped 7 bases, with 14 bases sitting between them. This CDR3 is built from 16 residues. Germline V CDR1 and CDR2: SGHNT, YYREEE (reference sequence).

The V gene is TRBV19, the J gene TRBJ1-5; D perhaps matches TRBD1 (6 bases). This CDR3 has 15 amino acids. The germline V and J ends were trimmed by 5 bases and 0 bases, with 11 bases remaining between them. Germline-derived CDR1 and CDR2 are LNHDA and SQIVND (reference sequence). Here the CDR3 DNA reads TGTGCCAGTAGTGGGCTGGGGGCTAGCAATCAGCCCCAGCATTTT. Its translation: CASSGLGASNQPQHF.

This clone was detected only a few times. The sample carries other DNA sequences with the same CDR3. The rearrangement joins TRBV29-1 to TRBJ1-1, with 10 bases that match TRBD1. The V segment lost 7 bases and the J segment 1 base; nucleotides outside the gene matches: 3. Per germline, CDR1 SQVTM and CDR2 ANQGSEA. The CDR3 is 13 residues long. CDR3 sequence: CSARTGGNTEAFF. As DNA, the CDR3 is TGCAGCGCCCGGACAGGGGGGAACACTGAAGCTTTCTTT.

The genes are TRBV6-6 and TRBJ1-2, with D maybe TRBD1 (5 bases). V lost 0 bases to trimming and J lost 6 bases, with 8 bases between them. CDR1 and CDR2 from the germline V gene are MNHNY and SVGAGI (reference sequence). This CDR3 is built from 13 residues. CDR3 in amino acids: CASSYSTGDGYTF. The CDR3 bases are TGTGCCAGCAGTTACTCGACGGGGGATGGCTACACCTTC.

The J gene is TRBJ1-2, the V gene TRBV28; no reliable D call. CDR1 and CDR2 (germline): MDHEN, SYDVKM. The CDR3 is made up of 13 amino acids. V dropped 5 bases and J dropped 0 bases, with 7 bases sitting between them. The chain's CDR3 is CASSKTANYGYTF. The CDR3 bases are TGTGCCAGCAGTAAAACAGCTAACTATGGCTACACCTTC.

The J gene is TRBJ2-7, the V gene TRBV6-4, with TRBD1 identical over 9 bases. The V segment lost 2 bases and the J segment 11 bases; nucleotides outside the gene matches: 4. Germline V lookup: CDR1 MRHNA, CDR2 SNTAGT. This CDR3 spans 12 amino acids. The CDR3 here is CASSDGTGKEYF. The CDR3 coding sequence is TGTGCCAGCAGTGACGGGACAGGGAAGGAGTACTTC.

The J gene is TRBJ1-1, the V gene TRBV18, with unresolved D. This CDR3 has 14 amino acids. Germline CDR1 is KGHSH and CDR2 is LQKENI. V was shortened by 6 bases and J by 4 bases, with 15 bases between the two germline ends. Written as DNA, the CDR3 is TGTGCCAGCTCCCTCAACTTATTACGCACTGAAGCTTTCTTT. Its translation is CASSLNLLRTEAFF.

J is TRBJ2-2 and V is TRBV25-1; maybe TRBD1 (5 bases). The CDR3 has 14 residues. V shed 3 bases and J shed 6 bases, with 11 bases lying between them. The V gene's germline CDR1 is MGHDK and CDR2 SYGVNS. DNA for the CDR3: TGTGCCAGCAGTGACAGGGAAATCGCCGGGGAGCTGTTTTTT. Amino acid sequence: CASSDREIAGELFF.

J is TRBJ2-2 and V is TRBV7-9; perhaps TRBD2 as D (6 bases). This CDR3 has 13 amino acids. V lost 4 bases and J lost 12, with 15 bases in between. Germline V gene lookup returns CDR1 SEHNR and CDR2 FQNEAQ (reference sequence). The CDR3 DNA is TGTGCCAGCAGCTACGCGGGGAGGCCCCAGCTGTTTTTT. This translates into CASSYAGRPQLFF.

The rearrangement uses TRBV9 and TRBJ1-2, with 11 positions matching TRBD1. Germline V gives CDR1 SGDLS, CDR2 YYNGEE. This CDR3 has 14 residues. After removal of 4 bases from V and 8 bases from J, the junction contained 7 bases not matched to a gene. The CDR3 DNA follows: TGTGCCAGCAGCCCGGGGACAGGGGGTGGAGGCTACACCTTC. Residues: CASSPGTGGGGYTF. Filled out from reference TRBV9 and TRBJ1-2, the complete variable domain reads DSGVTQTPKHLITATGQRVTLRCSPRSGDLSVYWYQQSLDQGLQFLIQYYNGEERAKGNILERFSAQQFPDLHSELNLSSLELGDSALYFCASSPGTGGGGYTFGSGTRLTVV.

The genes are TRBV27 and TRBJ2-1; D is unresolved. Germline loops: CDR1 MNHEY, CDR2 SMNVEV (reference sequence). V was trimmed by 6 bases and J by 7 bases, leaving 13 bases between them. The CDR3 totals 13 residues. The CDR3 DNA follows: TGTGCCAGCAGCCTTGGGCAGGCTAATGAGCAGTTCTTC. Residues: CASSLGQANEQFF.